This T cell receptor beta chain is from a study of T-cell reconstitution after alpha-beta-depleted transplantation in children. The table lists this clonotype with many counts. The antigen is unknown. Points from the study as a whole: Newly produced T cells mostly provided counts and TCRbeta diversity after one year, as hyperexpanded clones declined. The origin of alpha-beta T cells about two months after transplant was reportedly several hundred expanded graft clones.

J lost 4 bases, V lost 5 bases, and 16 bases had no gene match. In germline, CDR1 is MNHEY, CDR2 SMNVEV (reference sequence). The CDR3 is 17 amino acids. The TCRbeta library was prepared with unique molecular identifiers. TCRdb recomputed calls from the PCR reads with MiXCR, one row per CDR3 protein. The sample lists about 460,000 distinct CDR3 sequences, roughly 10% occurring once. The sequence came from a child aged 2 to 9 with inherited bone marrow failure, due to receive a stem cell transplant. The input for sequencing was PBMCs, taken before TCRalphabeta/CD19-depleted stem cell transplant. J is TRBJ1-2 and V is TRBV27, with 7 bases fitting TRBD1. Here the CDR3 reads CASSPESRRGQSYGYTF. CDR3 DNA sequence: TGTGCCAGCAGTCCCGAATCACGTAGGGGGCAGAGCTATGGCTACACCTTC.